The subject of this entry is one T cell receptor beta chain. Distinct nucleotide sequences in the sample also encode this CDR3. This record belongs to a study of blood T cell repertoires in COVID-19. Turning to the study itself: Material from acute and convalescent COVID-19 was sourced from the United States, Italy and Spain. Sample material is recorded as cDNA or gDNA derived from T cells, B-cell-depleted T cells, or PBMCs.

In the authors' methods: The authors estimated nucleated cell counts from reference gene primer amplification. Assay used: immunoSEQ multiplex PCR; TCRdb lists only in-frame clones, some missing. That table supplies the V and J calls and clone size; D and trimming were determined from the DNA. The sample has 150,000 to 200,000 clones, 80% to 90% seen once. Germline CDR1 and CDR2: MDHEN and SYDVKM. The CDR3 totals 12 residues. Trimming left V 7 bases short and J 3 bases short, with 7 bases between. Sequenced: peripheral blood. The chain uses TRBV28 and TRBJ1-5; the D is unclear. This sequence originates from a man between 60 and 70 years old with acute or convalescent COVID-19. The chain's CDR3 is CASTQLNQPQHF. CDR3 bases: TGTGCCAGCACACAGCTCAATCAGCCCCAGCATTTT.